Listed below are T cell receptor beta chains from one sample, sequenced in a study of T-cell memory formation after mild COVID-19. TCRdb itself ran the 5' RACE reads through MiXCR, one entry per CDR3 protein. Of hundreds of thousands of distinct CDR3 sequences listed, around 25% were seen once; the top ten hold approximately 12%. Sequenced: PBMCs or a T cell subset sorted from them (not recorded which). Source of these receptors: an adult woman who had mild COVID-19 (a few samples of this study predate the infection). Cell type and time point are not known. The CDR3 runs from the conserved cysteine through the conserved F or W. A D gene is named only where the DNA matches it firmly.

CDR3aa | len | v_gene | d_gene
CASSSLRGGGDTGELFF | 17 | TRBV5-1 | TRBD2
CASKPTGFQETQYF | 14 | TRBV27 | TRBD1
CAWSVKTLPYGYTF | 14 | TRBV30 | -
CASRGGAANIQYF | 13 | TRBV7-9 | TRBD2
CASSLGGRELFF | 12 | TRBV7-9 | -
CASSLAGAQGYTF | 13 | TRBV7-9 | -
CASSIRRAAYNEQFF | 15 | TRBV19 | -
CATSRDRPAMETQYF | 15 | TRBV15 | -
CSVAPGNTIYF | 11 | TRBV20-1 | -
CASSFGHNQPQHF | 13 | TRBV27 | -
CASSQDRQGAFF | 12 | TRBV4-2 | TRBD1
CASSIGDFLGYGYTF | 15 | TRBV7-2 | -
CASSALPQGLSEQYF | 15 | TRBV3-1 | -